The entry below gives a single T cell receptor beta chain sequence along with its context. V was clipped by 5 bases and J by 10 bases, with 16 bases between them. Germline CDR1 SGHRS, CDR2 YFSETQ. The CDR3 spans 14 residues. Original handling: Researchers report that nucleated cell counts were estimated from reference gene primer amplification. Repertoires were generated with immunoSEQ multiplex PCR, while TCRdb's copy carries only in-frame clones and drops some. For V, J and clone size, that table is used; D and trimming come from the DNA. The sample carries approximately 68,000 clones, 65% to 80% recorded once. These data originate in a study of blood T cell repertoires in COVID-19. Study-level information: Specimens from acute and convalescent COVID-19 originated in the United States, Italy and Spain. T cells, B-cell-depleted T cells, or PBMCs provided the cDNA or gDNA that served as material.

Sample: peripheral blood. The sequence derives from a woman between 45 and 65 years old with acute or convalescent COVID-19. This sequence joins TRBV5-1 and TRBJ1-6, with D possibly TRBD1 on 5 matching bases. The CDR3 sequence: CASSLGDFQSPLHF. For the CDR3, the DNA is TGCGCCAGCAGTCTAGGGGATTTTCAATCACCCCTCCACTTT.